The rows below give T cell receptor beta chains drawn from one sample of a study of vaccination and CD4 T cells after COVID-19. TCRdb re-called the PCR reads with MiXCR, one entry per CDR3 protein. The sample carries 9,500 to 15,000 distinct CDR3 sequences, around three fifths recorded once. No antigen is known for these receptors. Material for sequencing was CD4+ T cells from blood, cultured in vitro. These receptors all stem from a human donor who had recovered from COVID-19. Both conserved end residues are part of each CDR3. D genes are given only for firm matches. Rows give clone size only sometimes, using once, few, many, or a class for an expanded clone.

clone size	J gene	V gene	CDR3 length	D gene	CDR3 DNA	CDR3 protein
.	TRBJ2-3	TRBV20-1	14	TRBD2	TGCAGTGCTAGTCTTCCTAGCGGGTCAGATACGCAGTATTTT	CSASLPSGSDTQYF
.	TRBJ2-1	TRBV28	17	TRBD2	TGTGCCAGCCGGGACAGGGGACTAGCGGGAGGGTGGAATGAGCAGTTCTTC	CASRDRGLAGGWNEQFF
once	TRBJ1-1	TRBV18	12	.	TGTGCCAGCTCACCCAGACCGATTGAAGCTTTCTTT	CASSPRPIEAFF
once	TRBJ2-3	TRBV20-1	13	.	TGCAGTGCTAGAACTATAGGCACAGATACGCAGTATTTT	CSARTIGTDTQYF
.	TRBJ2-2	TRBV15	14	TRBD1	TGTGCCACCAGCACCGGGACAGCTACCGGGGAGCTGTTTTTT	CATSTGTATGELFF
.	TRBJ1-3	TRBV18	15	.	TGTGCCAGCTCACCTGAAGGCAGCTCTGGAAACACCATATATTTT	CASSPEGSSGNTIYF
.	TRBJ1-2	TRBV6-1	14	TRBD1	TGTGCCAGCAGTCGCGGGGACAGGCTTAATGGCTACACCTTC	CASSRGDRLNGYTF
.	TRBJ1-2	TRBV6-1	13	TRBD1	TGTGCCAGCAGCTCCGGGACAGTCTATGGCTACACCTTC	CASSSGTVYGYTF
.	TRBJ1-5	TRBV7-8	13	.	TGTGCCAGCAGCGATACTCTTCGACAGCCCCAGCATTTT	CASSDTLRQPQHF
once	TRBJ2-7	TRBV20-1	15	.	TGCAGTGCCCGGGGGATGGAACGGAGCTCCTACGAGCAGTACTTC	CSARGMERSSYEQYF
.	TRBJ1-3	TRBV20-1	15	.	TGCAGTGCTAGGACCATAAAGGGTGGGGGAAACACCATATATTTT	CSARTIKGGGNTIYF
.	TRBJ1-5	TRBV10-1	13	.	TGCGCCAGCAGTGAGACCCAGGGACGGCCCCAGCATTTT	CASSETQGRPQHF
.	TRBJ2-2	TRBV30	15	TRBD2	TGTGCCTGGAGTCGACTAGCGGGAGTCACCGGGGAGCTGTTTTTT	CAWSRLAGVTGELFF